This TCR beta chain originates from a study of T cells expressing NK-cell markers. Study overall: The authors derived TCR beta repertoires from sorted CD3+CD56+NKG2C+, CD3+CD56+NKG2C- and CD3+CD56-NKG2C+ T cells. Eight donors were sequenced, seven testing HCMV-seropositive and one testing seronegative. Regarding the study as a whole: Dominant NKG2C+ clonotypes were found to form about 1.0-7.0% of CD8+ T cells in 5 or 6 donors.

This CDR3 spans 16 amino acids. CDR1 is SEHNR, CDR2 FQNEAQ, per germline (reference sequence). In regard to this clonotype: Its specificity is unknown.

What made the TCR beta cDNA was 5'RACE template switching with UMIs. No DNA is given; TCRdb re-called the 5' RACE reads and lists each CDR3 protein once. Its clone listing holds fewer than 550,000 distinct CDR3 sequences. This chain uses TRBV7-9 with TRBJ2-7; TCRdb's D call, TRBD1, is unchecked because there is no DNA. This receptor was obtained from a woman aged 50 to 60 in good health. The specimen was blood T cells: a sorted CD56 or NKG2C T cell subset, CD4+ or CD8+ T cells, or bulk PBMC T cells (not recorded which). CDR3 region: CASSPPSGHKRYEQYF.